This T cell receptor beta chain appears in the sequencing data of a study of T cell repertoires in cytomegalovirus infection. For the study at large: Signatures in public TCR beta sequences pointed to both CMV infection and matching HLA type. Regarding the study as a whole: Dominating the ex vivo response were HLA-C-restricted CMV-specific TCR beta clonotypes. Totalled public TCR beta family frequency picked out people who carried CMV plus the relevant HLA.

MiXCR, applied by TCRdb to the reads, yields one record per CDR3 protein. The table lists about 190,000 distinct CDR3 sequences, 8% to 10% of them singletons. The CDR3 loop spans 16 amino acids. CDR1 DFQATT and CDR2 SNEGSKA come from the germline V gene (reference sequence). V lost 3 bases to trimming and J lost 7 bases, with 22 bases between them. This clonotype was detected a few times. Its antigen is still unknown. The TCR originated in a human donor in good health (CMV status not recorded). Some clones in this sample may be carry-over from other donors' samples. Input material: PBMCs. This chain joins TRBV20-1 and TRBJ2-1, with D hard to call. The CDR3 bases are TGCAGTGCTAGTCACCCCGTATCACGGCGTGAAAATGAGCAGTTCTTC. Amino acid sequence: CSASHPVSRRENEQFF.